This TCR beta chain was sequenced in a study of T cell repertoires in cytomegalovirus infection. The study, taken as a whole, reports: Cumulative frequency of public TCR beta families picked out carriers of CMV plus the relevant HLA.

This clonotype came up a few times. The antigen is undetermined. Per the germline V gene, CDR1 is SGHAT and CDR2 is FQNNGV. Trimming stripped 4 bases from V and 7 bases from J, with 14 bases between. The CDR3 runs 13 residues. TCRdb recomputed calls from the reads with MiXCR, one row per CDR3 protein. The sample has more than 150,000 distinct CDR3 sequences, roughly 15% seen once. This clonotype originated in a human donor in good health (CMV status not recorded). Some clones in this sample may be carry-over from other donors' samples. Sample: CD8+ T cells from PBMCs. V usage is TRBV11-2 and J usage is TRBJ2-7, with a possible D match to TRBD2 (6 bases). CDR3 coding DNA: TGTGCCAGCAGCTCAAACGACGCGGGAGAGCAGTACTTC. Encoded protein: CASSSNDAGEQYF.